The clone carrying this T cell receptor (beta chain) was seen repeatedly, ten times or more. These data come from a study of blood T cell repertoires in COVID-19. As for the study in general: COVID-19 samples, acute and convalescent, were from the United States, Italy and Spain.

This CDR3 region has 18 residues. Germline CDR1 reads SGHTA; CDR2 reads FQGNSA. Trimming removed 1 base from V and 14 bases from J; junction bases left unmatched: 19. Original analysis: How many nucleated cells were present was estimated from reference gene primer amplification. Sequenced by immunoSEQ multiplex PCR; TCRdb stores in-frame clones only, minus some. That table furnishes V, J and clone size, whereas the DNA furnished D and trimming. Of about 150,000 clones detected, 87% appear once; the ten largest clones hold approximately 4%. Participants' reported clinical history set cohort assignment.

The V and J genes are TRBV7-2 and TRBJ1-6, with 8 bases matching TRBD1. The source of this sequence is a woman aged 35 to 49 who had been exposed to COVID-19. The sequenced sample consisted of PBMCs or T cells enriched from blood (not recorded which). The CDR3 DNA reads TGTGCCAGCAGCTTAGACATCTTCCCCGGGACAGGACGTTATGCCCTCCACTTT. It specifies CASSLDIFPGTGRYALHF.